This T cell receptor (beta chain) appears in the sequencing data of a study of a mutant IDH1 vaccine in newly diagnosed glioma. Whole-study context: Eight vaccine injections were given to patients in weeks 1, 3, 5, 7, 11, 15, 19 and 23. Patients were pretreated with radiotherapy, temozolomide, or both, mostly both. Findings of the study overall: It seemed that pseudoprogression was not linked to changes in the top peripheral T cell clonotypes.

CDR3 length: 15 residues. CDR1 is MNHEY and CDR2 is SVGAGI in the germline V gene. Trimming removed 2 bases at V and 1 base at J, with 11 bases between. Assay used: immunoSEQ multiplex PCR; TCRdb lists only in-frame clones, some missing. The table lists about 54,000 clones, about four fifths of them singletons, with 6% to 6.5% in the top ten. The sample's time point: week 23, last vaccination. Each dose of the vaccine consisted of 300 ug of mutant IDH1 20-mer peptide, with topical imiquimod. The donors had new WHO grade 3 or 4 astrocytomas; these were IDH1-mutant and ATRX-lost. As concerns this clone: No antigen is known for it.

This clonotype was obtained from a man aged 35-49 years with glioma. The specimen was PBMCs, collected from a glioma patient whose treatment included an IDH1 peptide vaccine. The rearrangement links TRBV6-5 to TRBJ1-1; TRBD1 might be the D (5 bases). The CDR3 sequence: CASSYTGHGNTEAFF. Written as DNA, the CDR3 is TGTGCCAGCAGTTACACCGGACACGGGAACACTGAAGCTTTCTTT.